This passage covers 23 T cell receptor beta chains from one sample sequenced in a study of PD-1 blockade in classical Hodgkin lymphoma. Produced via immunoSEQ multiplex PCR; TCRdb's table is partial and in-frame only. The top ten clones hold under 8% of a sample with 95,000 to 100,000 clones, more than 85% of them seen once. Exposure to brentuximab vedotin varied, and each patient had relapsed following autologous stem cell transplantation. The sample in question was peripheral blood mononuclear cells (PBMCs), obtained before the second cycle of nivolumab. The receptor source for this set is a human donor with classical Hodgkin lymphoma.

The chain has TRBV5-1 and TRBJ2-5; 7 positions match TRBD1. The closer fit of TRBJ2-7 to the DNA end suggests the J call may be wrong. Germline CDR1 and CDR2: SGHRS and YFSETQ. The CDR3 is 15 amino acids. The CDR3, as DNA: TGCGCCAGCAGCTTGGCCTCAGGGGACAGCTACGAGCAGTACTTC. Protein: CASSLASGDSYEQYF.

The chain is built from TRBV21-1 and TRBJ2-4; the D call TRBD2 from the table was never checked on the DNA. TRBV21-1 is a known pseudogene. This CDR3 has 17 amino acids. DNA of the CDR3: TGTGCCAGCAGCAAAGAGGCGCGCGGGGGGGCCAAAAACATTCAGTACTTC. Its translation is CASSKEARGGAKNIQYF.

The genes are TRBV7-6 and TRBJ1-5, with TRBD1 as a possible D gene (6 bases). CDR1 SGHVS and CDR2 FNYEAQ come from the germline V gene. The CDR3 is 16 residues long. Trimming stripped 1 base from V and 4 bases from J, with 14 bases between. The CDR3 is CASSLVGGGWNQPQHF. DNA for the CDR3: TGTGCCAGCAGCTTAGTCGGAGGGGGGTGGAATCAGCCCCAGCATTTT.

The chain carries TRBV7-9 and TRBJ2-1; tentatively, D is TRBD1 (6 bases). CDR1 and CDR2 from the germline V gene are SEHNR and FQNEAQ (reference sequence). Trimming cost V 7 bases and J 4 bases, with 20 bases left between them. The CDR3 contains 16 residues. In nucleotides, the CDR3 is TGTGCCAGCACCACGTTCAGGGGAGTCATTTACAATGAGCAGTTCTTC. It encodes CASTTFRGVIYNEQFF.

V is TRBV7-2 and J is TRBJ1-1; weak D call: TRBD1 (5 bases). The CDR3 sequence is 15 residues long. V was clipped by 1 base and J by 0 bases, with 9 bases between them. In germline, CDR1 is SGHTA, CDR2 FQGNSA. CDR3 sequence reads: CASSLVTGLNTEAFF. The DNA of the CDR3 is TGTGCCAGCAGCTTAGTTACAGGATTGAACACTGAAGCTTTCTTT. The full variable domain, with the rest looked up from reference TRBV7-2 and TRBJ1-1, is GAGVSQSPSNKVTEKGKDVELRCDPISGHTALYWYRQSLGQGLEFLIYFQGNSAPDKSGLPSDRFSAERTGGSVSTLTIQRTQQEDSAVYLCASSLVTGLNTEAFFGQGTRLTVV.

The rearrangement joins TRBV6-6 to TRBJ2-7; 7 bases align to TRBD1. This CDR3 contains 15 residues. With V trimmed by 6 bases and J by 3 bases, 11 bases remained unmatched. In germline, CDR1 is MNHNY, CDR2 SVGAGI (reference sequence). The DNA for the CDR3 is TGTGCCAGCAGATCGGGACAGTTGGCATTCTACGAGCAGTACTTC. This sequence encodes CASRSGQLAFYEQYF.

This chain joins TRBV28 and TRBJ2-2; D might be TRBD1 or TRBD2, each matching 5 bases. V lost 1 base and J lost 14, with 23 bases in between. CDR1 is MDHEN and CDR2 is SYDVKM in the germline V gene. This CDR3 has 16 amino acids. The CDR3 coding sequence is TGTGCCAGCAGTTTATACGGGGCGGCCGCCTCGGGGAAACTGTTTTTT. Translation: CASSLYGAAASGKLFF.

The rearrangement links TRBV5-1 to TRBJ1-2; weak D call: TRBD1 (5 bases). This CDR3 comprises 14 residues. Germline CDR1 and CDR2: SGHRS and YFSETQ. Trimming took off 3 bases at V and 8 bases at J, with 17 bases between the two ends. As DNA, the CDR3 is TGCGCCAGCAGCTCCCGGGGCCACGAAGAAGGCTACACCTTC. This gives the protein CASSSRGHEEGYTF.

This clone was observed once. This chain connects TRBV7-2 to TRBJ2-7; 7 bases line up with TRBD1. The CDR3 contains 14 residues. J gave up 4 bases and V 1 base, and 4 bases lay outside the gene matches. Germline CDR1 and CDR2: SGHTA and FQGNSA. The chain's CDR3 is CASSLEGGRYEQYF. In DNA form, the CDR3 reads TGTGCCAGCAGCTTAGAAGGGGGCAGGTACGAGCAGTACTTC.

CDR3: CASTPGQGDTYEQYF. As DNA, the CDR3 is TGTGCCAGCACCCCCGGACAGGGGGACACCTACGAGCAGTACTTC. The rearrangement uses TRBV6-5 and TRBJ2-7, with 10 bases that match TRBD1. The germline V gene encodes CDR1 MNHEY and CDR2 SVGAGI. This CDR3 region has 15 residues. J was trimmed by 2 bases and V by 7 bases; bases with no gene match: 8.

The chain employs TRBV18 and TRBJ2-7; D possibly matches TRBD1 or TRBD2 (5 bases each). The CDR3 is 15 residues long. The germline gives CDR1 KGHSH, CDR2 LQKENI. The ends were cut back, 4 bases at V and 4 bases at J, with 17 bases in the middle. CDR3 nucleotides: TGTGCCAGCTCACTCCCAAGAGGGACCCAGTACGAGCAGTACTTC. Amino acids: CASSLPRGTQYEQYF.

The chain joins TRBV25-1 to TRBJ2-2; TRBD1 matches at 8 bases. The CDR3 is made up of 14 amino acids. J lost 2 bases, V lost 7 bases, and 3 bases had no gene match. The germline gives CDR1 MGHDK, CDR2 SYGVNS. The CDR3 region has the DNA TGTGCCAGCAAGGGACAGGTTAACACCGGGGAGCTGTTTTTT. Translating it yields CASKGQVNTGELFF.

The V gene is TRBV2, the J gene TRBJ2-5; possible D gene TRBD1, 5 bases. CDR1 SNHLY and CDR2 FYNNEI come from the germline V gene. This CDR3 region has 15 residues. V was cut by 6 bases and J by 2 bases, with 16 bases left in between. In DNA form, the CDR3 reads TGTGCCAGCAGCCTACAGGAATGGGGACAAGAGACCCAGTACTTC. Translated: CASSLQEWGQETQYF.

The chain links TRBV5-1 to TRBJ2-3, with 7 nucleotides matching TRBD1. J was trimmed by 2 bases and V by 4 bases; bases with no gene match: 13. This CDR3 comprises 17 residues. CDR1 is SGHRS, CDR2 YFSETQ, per germline. This CDR3 is CASSLATQGIYTDTQYF. The CDR3 nucleotides read TGCGCCAGCAGCCTTGCCACACAGGGGATTTACACAGATACGCAGTATTTT.

This clone was recorded only once. The chain is built from TRBV7-3 and TRBJ1-1; TRBD1 matches at 7 bases. Losses at the gene ends were 5 bases for V and 0 bases for J; bases not matched to a gene: 9. Germline CDR1 reads SGHTA; CDR2 reads FQGTGA. The CDR3 covers 16 residues. The CDR3 DNA reads as TGTGCCAGCAGCCCTCAGGGACAGCTCATGAACACTGAAGCTTTCTTT. Translating gives CASSPQGQLMNTEAFF. The full variable domain, completed using reference TRBV7-3 and TRBJ1-1, is GAGVSQTPSNKVTEKGKYVELRCDPISGHTALYWYRQSLGQGPEFLIYFQGTGAADDSGLPNDRFFAVRPEGSVSTLKIQRTERGDSAVYLCASSPQGQLMNTEAFFGQGTRLTVV.

Only one count was recorded for this clone. The chain uses TRBV7-3 and TRBJ1-1; a possible D gene is TRBD1 (5 bases). Germline-derived CDR1 and CDR2 are SGHTA and FQGTGA. This CDR3 contains 16 residues. The V gene lost 3 bases and the J gene lost 3 bases, with 17 bases spanning the gap. CDR3 nucleotide sequence: TGTGCCAGCAGCTTCCCGGGAGGGGCCGGTGACACTGAAGCTTTCTTT. It is translated as CASSFPGGAGDTEAFF. Variable domain in full (rest from reference TRBV7-3 and TRBJ1-1): GAGVSQTPSNKVTEKGKYVELRCDPISGHTALYWYRQSLGQGPEFLIYFQGTGAADDSGLPNDRFFAVRPEGSVSTLKIQRTERGDSAVYLCASSFPGGAGDTEAFFGQGTRLTVV.

The chain carries TRBV7-2 and TRBJ1-4; D unresolved. The CDR3 sequence is 14 residues long. Germline lookup yields CDR1 SGHTA and CDR2 FQGNSA. V was trimmed by 5 bases and J by 6 bases, leaving 13 bases between them. CDR3 DNA sequence: TGTGCCAGCAGCCTCAGGCGGGGTGATGAAAAACTGTTTTTT. This codes for CASSLRRGDEKLFF.

This clone has just a few counts. This chain links TRBV6-1 with TRBJ1-5; D perhaps matches TRBD1 (6 bases). Trimming removed 2 bases at V and 5 bases at J, with 7 bases between. This CDR3 has 13 amino acids. The germline V gene has CDR1 MNHNS and CDR2 SASEGT. CDR3 nucleotides: TGTGCCAGCAGTGAACAGGGGTATCAGCCCCAGCATTTT. Translation: CASSEQGYQPQHF.

The V gene is TRBV11-2, the J gene TRBJ2-7; tentative D call: TRBD2 (6 bases). The CDR3 extends over 14 amino acids. V shed 0 bases and J shed 4 bases, with 10 bases lying between them. Germline V gene data show CDR1 as SGHAT and CDR2 as FQNNGV. In DNA, the CDR3 is TGTGCCAGCAGCTTAGATGTAGGGAGGTACGAGCAGTACTTC. Translated: CASSLDVGRYEQYF.

This clone was seen a few times. This chain joins TRBV30 and TRBJ1-5, with D perhaps TRBD1 (6 bases). Germline CDR1 GTSNPN, CDR2 SVGIG (reference sequence). The germline V and J ends were trimmed by 0 bases and 5 bases, with 23 bases remaining between them. This CDR3 comprises 18 residues. CDR3 sequence reads: CAWSVTTWATGLDQPQHF. CDR3 bases: TGTGCCTGGAGTGTAACTACGTGGGCGACAGGATTAGATCAGCCCCAGCATTTT.

The chain is built from TRBV6-5 and TRBJ1-1; D possibly corresponds to TRBD1 (5 bases). The germline CDR1 and CDR2 sequences are MNHEY and SVGAGI. The length of the CDR3 is 13 residues. V was cut by 6 bases and J by 6 bases, with 14 bases left in between. The CDR3 DNA reads TGTGCCAGCAGCGCGTCGTGGGGGGCTGAAGCTTTCTTT. It encodes CASSASWGAEAFF.

Here the CDR3 reads CASSPMGLGEQYF. The CDR3 DNA follows: TGTGCCAGCAGTCCTATGGGCCTGGGGGAGCAGTACTTC. V and J are TRBV28 and TRBJ2-7; no firm D call. V was trimmed by 5 bases and J by 7 bases, leaving 15 bases between them. The germline V gene has CDR1 MDHEN and CDR2 SYDVKM. This CDR3 has 13 residues.

The chain has TRBV28 and TRBJ1-5; the D is unclear. This CDR3 has 11 amino acids. In germline, CDR1 is MDHEN, CDR2 SYDVKM. Deletions cut 3 bases from V and 5 bases from J, with 2 bases between. The CDR3 DNA is TGTGCCAGCAGTTTGGATCAGCCCCAGCATTTT. This translates into CASSLDQPQHF.